Included here is one T cell receptor beta chain sequence, with context. Its specificity is not known. The CDR3 extends over 14 amino acids. Trimming cost V 6 bases and J 12 bases, with 18 bases left between them. From the 5' RACE reads, TCRdb called clonotypes with MiXCR, one entry per CDR3 protein. Among under 300,000 distinct CDR3 sequences, approximately 9% were seen once, and the ten largest hold more than 20%. This specimen belongs to a study of T-cell memory formation after mild COVID-19. Regarding the study as a whole: Memory from before infection featured some responding clones, which suggests cross-reactive memory joined.

The genes are TRBV12-3 or TRBV12-4 and TRBJ1-6, with D possibly matching TRBD1 (5 bases). This TCR was recovered from a young man who had mild COVID-19 (a few samples of this study predate the infection). Cell type and time point are not known. Sequences were obtained from PBMCs or a T cell subset sorted from them (not recorded which). The chain's CDR3 is CASSRDDREKPLHF. In DNA, the CDR3 is TGTGCCAGCAGCCGGGACGACCGGGAAAAACCCCTCCACTTT.